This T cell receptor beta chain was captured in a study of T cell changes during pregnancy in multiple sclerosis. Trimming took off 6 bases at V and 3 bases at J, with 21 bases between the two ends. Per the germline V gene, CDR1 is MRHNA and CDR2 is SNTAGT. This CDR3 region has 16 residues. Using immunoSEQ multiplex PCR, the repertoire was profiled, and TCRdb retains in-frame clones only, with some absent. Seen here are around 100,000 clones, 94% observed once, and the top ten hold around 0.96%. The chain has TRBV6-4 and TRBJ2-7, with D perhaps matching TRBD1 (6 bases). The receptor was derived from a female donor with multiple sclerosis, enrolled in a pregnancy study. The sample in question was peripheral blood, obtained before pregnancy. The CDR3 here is CASRNLDRWINYEQYF. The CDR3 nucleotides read TGTGCCAGCAGGAACCTTGACAGGTGGATAAACTACGAGCAGTACTTC.